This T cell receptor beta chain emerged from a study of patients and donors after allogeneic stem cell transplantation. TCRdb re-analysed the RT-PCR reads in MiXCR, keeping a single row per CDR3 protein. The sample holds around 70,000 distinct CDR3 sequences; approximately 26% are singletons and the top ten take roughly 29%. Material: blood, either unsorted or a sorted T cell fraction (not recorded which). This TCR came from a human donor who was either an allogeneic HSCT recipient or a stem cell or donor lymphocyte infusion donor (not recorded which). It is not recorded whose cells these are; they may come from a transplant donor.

This CDR3 reads CASSNGPSQGQETQYF. The DNA for the CDR3 is TGTGCCAGCAGCAACGGTCCAAGTCAGGGCCAAGAGACCCAGTACTTC. J is TRBJ2-5 and V is TRBV5-6; TRBD1 is a possible D gene (5 bases). Germline lookup yields CDR1 SGHDT and CDR2 YYEEEE. CDR3 length: 16 residues. The V and J ends lost 4 bases and 1 base respectively, with 17 bases between them.